The rows below give T cell receptor beta chains drawn from one sample of a study of response to subunit inactivated influenza vaccine. TCRdb reprocessed the RT-PCR reads via MiXCR and lists one record per CDR3 protein. Here the sample spans hundreds of thousands of distinct CDR3 sequences, 12% being singletons. This specimen consisted of PBMCs from blood, obtained on the day of vaccination. The receptors stem from a man aged 50 to 59 who received an inactivated influenza vaccine. Each CDR3 is given with its conserved first and last residue. D genes are given only for firm matches. Where a row states a size, it is once, few, many or the class of an expanded clone; other rows omit it.

clone_size	j_call	v_call	d_call	cdr3_aa	cdr3_nt
many	TRBJ2-5	TRBV12-3/TRBV12-4	NA	CASRWGGAETQYF	TGTGCCAGCAGGTGGGGGGGCGCGGAGACCCAGTACTTC
many	TRBJ2-3	TRBV7-9	NA	CASSLTLPDTQYF	TGTGCCAGCAGCTTGACTCTGCCAGATACGCAGTATTTT
NA	TRBJ2-5	TRBV4-3	NA	CASSQDYMQGMETQYF	TGCGCCAGCAGCCAAGATTATATGCAGGGCATGGAGACCCAGTACTTC
many	TRBJ2-5	TRBV15	NA	CATSLRGGSETQYF	TGTGCCACCAGCCTTCGGGGTGGGTCAGAGACCCAGTACTTC
NA	TRBJ2-2	TRBV28	TRBD2	CASSFLGTSGGLTGELFF	TGTGCCAGCAGTTTTCTAGGGACTAGCGGGGGGCTTACCGGGGAGCTGTTTTTT
NA	TRBJ2-1	TRBV23-1	TRBD2	CASSSGTSDHEQFF	TGCGCCAGCAGTTCCGGGACTAGTGATCATGAGCAGTTCTTC
few	TRBJ2-6	TRBV7-8	TRBD1	CASSALQGTSGANVLTF	TGTGCCAGCAGCGCATTACAGGGGACCTCTGGGGCCAACGTCCTGACTTTC
many	TRBJ1-1	TRBV12-3/TRBV12-4	TRBD1	CASSLRGHTEAFF	TGTGCCAGCAGTTTGAGGGGGCACACTGAAGCTTTCTTT
many	TRBJ1-4	TRBV7-9	NA	CASSSQDRNEKLFF	TGTGCCAGCAGCTCCCAGGACCGTAATGAAAAACTGTTTTTT
few	TRBJ2-5	TRBV20-1	TRBD1	CSAIKDRGLSRETQYF	TGCAGTGCTATAAAGGACAGGGGATTGAGTAGAGAGACCCAGTACTTC
few	TRBJ2-1	TRBV24-1	NA	CATSDLARTTEQFF	TGTGCCACCAGTGATTTGGCCCGGACCACTGAGCAGTTCTTC
NA	TRBJ2-2	TRBV10-3	NA	CAINPGTNTGELFF	TGTGCCATCAACCCGGGCACTAACACCGGGGAGCTGTTTTTT
NA	TRBJ2-7	TRBV5-2	NA	CARGPGLLYEQYF	TGTGCCAGGGGCCCCGGGCTACTCTACGAGCAGTACTTC
NA	TRBJ2-1	TRBV28	NA	CASSSSTYFEYNEQFF	TGTGCCAGCAGTTCATCAACTTACTTCGAGTACAATGAGCAGTTCTTC
few	TRBJ1-2	TRBV20-1	TRBD1	CSASDRIYGYTF	TGCAGTGCTTCGGACAGGATCTATGGCTACACCTTC
many	TRBJ2-1	TRBV20-1	TRBD2	CSAVVSGSGLYNEQFF	TGCAGTGCCGTAGTCAGCGGGAGTGGCCTTTACAATGAGCAGTTCTTC
few	TRBJ2-3	TRBV29-1	TRBD1	CSAKTGAVSTDTQYF	TGCAGCGCCAAGACAGGGGCGGTCAGCACAGATACGCAGTATTTT
many	TRBJ2-1	TRBV9	NA	CASSEYNEQFF	TGTGCCAGCAGCGAGTACAATGAGCAGTTCTTC
few	TRBJ2-7	TRBV10-3	TRBD1	CAIRPGTGGAEQYF	TGTGCCATCAGACCTGGGACAGGGGGCGCCGAGCAGTACTTC
few	TRBJ1-6	TRBV7-2	NA	CASSLVSGVESSPLHF	TGTGCCAGCAGCTTAGTGTCCGGGGTGGAGAGTTCACCCCTCCACTTT